Listed below are T cell receptor beta chains from one sample, sequenced in a study of T cell responses to AZD1222 COVID-19 vaccine. The protocol was immunoSEQ multiplex PCR, while the TCRdb copy is restricted to in-frame clones and leaves out a portion. The table shows about 130,000 clones, with roughly 89% occurring only once. The sequencing used peripheral blood, collected on day 0 of AZD1222 vaccination. Every receptor here comes from an adult in good health. CDR3s include the opening cysteine and the closing phenylalanine or tryptophan. The D gene is left open where the match is weak. Not all rows give a size; the values are once, few, many and, for expanded clones, a class.

V	size	D	J	DNA	CDR3
TRBV5-4	few	TRBD1	TRBJ1-2	TGTGCCAGCAGCGGTCCGGGACAGGGGCTCTATGGCTACACCTTC	CASSGPGQGLYGYTF
TRBV7-2	.	TRBD1	TRBJ2-6	TGTGCCAGCAGCCCTGGACAGGGCCACCTGTTAGGGGCCAACGTCCTGACTTTC	CASSPGQGHLLGANVLTF
TRBV18	.	.	TRBJ2-5	TGTGCCAGCTCACCCCTTCTTAGAGGGGAAGAGACCCAGTACTTC	CASSPLLRGEETQYF
TRBV5-4	.	.	TRBJ1-2	TGTGCCAGCAGCCCTTGGTTTCGGAACGTTGATGTCTACACCTTC	CASSPWFRNVDVYTF
TRBV27	.	TRBD1	TRBJ2-7	TGTGCCAGCAGTTTATCTGTTCAGGGGGCTGGCGAGCAGTACTTC	CASSLSVQGAGEQYF
TRBV2	.	.	TRBJ1-2	TGTGCCATCCGATGGACGCCCGGAGAGTCCCTCAACTATGGCTACACCTTC	CAIRWTPGESLNYGYTF
TRBV29-1	.	.	TRBJ1-2	TGCAGCGTTCCTGACAGGTCCTATGGCTACACCTTC	CSVPDRSYGYTF
TRBV4-2	.	TRBD1	TRBJ1-2	TGTGCCAGCAGCCAGGTAACAGGGGATGGCTACACCTTC	CASSQVTGDGYTF
TRBV4-2	.	.	TRBJ1-2	TGTGCCAGCAGCCAAAGTGGAGGCTACACCTTC	CASSQSGGYTF
TRBV10-1	.	TRBD2	TRBJ2-1	TGCGCCAGCAGTGATAGCGGGGGTCGGGATGAGCAGTTCTTC	CASSDSGGRDEQFF
TRBV7-2	.	.	TRBJ1-2	TGTGCCAGCAGCCAAGATCGGGTGTACACCTTC	CASSQDRVYTF
TRBV5-1	.	TRBD2	TRBJ2-3	TGCGCCAGCAGCTTGAGCCGGGAGGCAGATACGCAGTATTTT	CASSLSREADTQYF
TRBV14	.	.	TRBJ1-4	TGTGCCAGCAGCCAACCAAGCCGGGGAAAACTGTTTTTT	CASSQPSRGKLFF
TRBV10-3	once	.	TRBJ2-3	TGTGCCATCAGTGAGTCAGGGGATACGCAGTATTTT	CAISESGDTQYF
TRBV2	.	.	TRBJ1-1	TGTGCCAGCAGGTGGATGAACACTGAAGCTTTCTTT	CASRWMNTEAFF
TRBV7-7	.	.	TRBJ2-3	TGTGCCAGCAGCCCCACCTCAACAGGGATGGCAGATACGCAGTATTTT	CASSPTSTGMADTQYF
TRBV29-1	.	.	TRBJ1-3	TGCAGCGTTGAAACAGCAGGGTCTGGAAACACCATATATTTT	CSVETAGSGNTIYF
TRBV4-1	.	.	TRBJ1-2	TGCGCCAGCAGCCAGCAGGGGCTCTATGGCTACACCTTC	CASSQQGLYGYTF
TRBV12-5	.	.	TRBJ1-1	TGTGCTAGTGGTTGGGGGGTGAGCACTGAAGCTTTCTTT	CASGWGVSTEAFF
TRBV11-2	once	.	TRBJ1-1	TGTGCCAGCAGCCGCCCCGGCACTGAAGCTTTCTTT	CASSRPGTEAFF
TRBV19	.	.	TRBJ1-1	TGTGCCAGTAGTATATCCCGTACTGAAGCTTTCTTT	CASSISRTEAFF
TRBV7-2	.	TRBD1	TRBJ2-2	TGTGCCAGCAGCCTCGGACAGGGCAACACCGGGGAGCTGTTTTTT	CASSLGQGNTGELFF
TRBV4-1	once	TRBD1	TRBJ1-1	TGCGCCAGCAGCCAAGGACAGGGACCCAACACTGAAGCTTTCTTT	CASSQGQGPNTEAFF
TRBV6-5	.	.	TRBJ1-5	TGTGCCAGCAGGGAGGGCTATAGCAATCAGCCCCAGCATTTT	CASREGYSNQPQHF
TRBV5-6	.	.	TRBJ2-1	TGTGCCAGCAGCTTGGCCGGTTACAGAAGCTCCTACAATGAGCAGTTCTTC	CASSLAGYRSSYNEQFF
TRBV2	.	.	TRBJ1-1	TGTGCCAGCAGTGAAATTGGCCAGAACACTGAAGCTTTCTTT	CASSEIGQNTEAFF
TRBV7-6	.	.	TRBJ2-7	TGTGCCAGCAGCATTAATTGGGAGCAGTACTTC	CASSINWEQYF
TRBV7-8	.	TRBD1	TRBJ1-1	TGTGCCAGCAGCATCCCCAGGGGGCATGCTTTCTTT	CASSIPRGHAFF